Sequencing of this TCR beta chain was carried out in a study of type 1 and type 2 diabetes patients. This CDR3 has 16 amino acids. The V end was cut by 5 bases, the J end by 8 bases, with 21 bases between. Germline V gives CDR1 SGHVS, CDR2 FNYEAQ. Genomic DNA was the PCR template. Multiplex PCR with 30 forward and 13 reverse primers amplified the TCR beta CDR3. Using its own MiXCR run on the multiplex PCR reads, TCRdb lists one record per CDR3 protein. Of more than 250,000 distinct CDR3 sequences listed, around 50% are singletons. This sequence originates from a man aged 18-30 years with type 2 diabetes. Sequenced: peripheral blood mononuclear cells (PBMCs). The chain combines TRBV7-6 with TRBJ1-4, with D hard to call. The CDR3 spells CASSALVVGRLEKLFF. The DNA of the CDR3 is TGTGCCAGCAGCGCCCTGGTAGTGGGGAGATTAGAAAAACTGTTTTTT.